Reported below is one TCR beta chain. In the authors' workflow: For nucleated cells, counts were estimated from reference gene primer amplification. The repertoire was sequenced with immunoSEQ multiplex PCR; TCRdb's copy has only in-frame clones and lacks some. V, J and clone size were drawn from that table, and D and trimming were deduced from the DNA. This table holds about 42,000 clones, roughly 73% found once. This entry is derived from a study of blood T cell repertoires in COVID-19. Study-wide background: Sites across the United States, Italy and Spain contributed samples from acute and convalescent COVID-19. PBMCs, B-cell-depleted T cells, or T cells provided the cDNA or gDNA that made up the material.

This TCR derives from a woman aged 70-85 years with acute or convalescent COVID-19. Material for sequencing was peripheral blood.

CDR3 nucleotide sequence: TGTGCCAGTAGTAGCAACAGGGTTGGCGAGCAGTACTTC. Protein sequence: CASSSNRVGEQYF. The chain recombines TRBV19 with TRBJ2-7, with D perhaps TRBD1 (6 bases). This CDR3 is 13 amino acids long. Germline V lookup: CDR1 LNHDA, CDR2 SQIVND (reference sequence). The V and J ends lost 4 bases and 6 bases respectively, with 13 bases between them.